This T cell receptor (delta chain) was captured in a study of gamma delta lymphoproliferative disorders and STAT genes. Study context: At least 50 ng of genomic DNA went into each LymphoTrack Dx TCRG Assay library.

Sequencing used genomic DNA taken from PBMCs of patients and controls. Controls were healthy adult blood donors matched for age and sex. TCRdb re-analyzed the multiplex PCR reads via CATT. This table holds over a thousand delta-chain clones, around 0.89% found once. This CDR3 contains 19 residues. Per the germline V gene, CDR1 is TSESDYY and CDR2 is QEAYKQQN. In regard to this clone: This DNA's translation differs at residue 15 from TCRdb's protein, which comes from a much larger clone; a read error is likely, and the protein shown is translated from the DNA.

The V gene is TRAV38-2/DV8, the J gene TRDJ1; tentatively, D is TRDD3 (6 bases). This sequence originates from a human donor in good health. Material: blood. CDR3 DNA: TGTGCTTTCATGAAGCCACAGGGTGGCGGGTGGGGGTTCACCAATAAACTCATCTTT. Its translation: CAFMKPQGGGWGFTNKLIF.